These 14 T cell receptor beta chains were sequenced from one sample in a study of shared clonotypes between healthy human individuals. The data were produced by immunoSEQ multiplex PCR, yet TCRdb's version contains in-frame clones alone and is incomplete. The sample consists of a few million clones, roughly nine tenths of them appearing once. The sample taken for sequencing was naive CD4+ T cells sorted from blood. Indicated subset: CD45RA+ positively selected. These receptors originate from a man aged 18 to 29 in good health.

Comments on this clone: This same CDR3 is encoded by further DNA sequences in the sample. J is TRBJ2-7 and V is TRBV30, with D possibly matching TRBD1 (6 bases). The length of the CDR3 is 11 residues. The germline gives CDR1 GTSNPN, CDR2 SVGIG (reference sequence). The germline V and J ends were trimmed by 1 base and 6 bases, with 7 bases remaining between them. The CDR3 DNA sequence: TGTGCCTGGAGTGCAGGGGTCGAGCAGTACTTC. Translated, it gives CAWSAGVEQYF.

J is TRBJ2-1 and V is TRBV27, with a possible D match to TRBD2 (6 bases). The V gene's germline CDR1 is MNHEY and CDR2 SMNVEV (reference sequence). The CDR3 spans 15 residues. V was clipped by 4 bases and J by 8 bases, with 18 bases between them. This chain's CDR3 is CASSSRLVFSHEQFF. The DNA for the CDR3 is TGTGCCAGCAGTTCAAGACTAGTATTCAGTCATGAGCAGTTCTTC.

The J gene is TRBJ2-7, the V gene TRBV5-1, with a tentative D call TRBD1 (5 bases). The germline V gene has CDR1 SGHRS and CDR2 YFSETQ. V was cut by 2 bases and J by 7 bases, with 7 bases left in between. The CDR3 is 11 residues long. The CDR3 is CASSFSGEQYF. DNA for the CDR3: TGCGCCAGCAGCTTTTCAGGGGAGCAGTACTTC.

This clone showed up just once. The sample has other DNA sequences that encode this CDR3 too. The chain links TRBV5-4 to TRBJ2-7, with TRBD1 matching 7 bases. The length of the CDR3 is 15 residues. V trimming: 3 bases; J trimming: 0 bases; junction bases outside the gene matches: 6. Germline CDR1 is SGHNT and CDR2 is YYREEE (reference sequence). CDR3 sequence (DNA): TGTGCCAGCAGCTCACCGGGACAGAGCTCCTACGAGCAGTACTTC. It yields the protein CASSSPGQSSYEQYF.

This sequence joins TRBV28 and TRBJ2-2; D uncertain. Trimming left V 8 bases short and J 0 bases short, with 7 bases between. Looked up from germline, CDR1 is MDHEN and CDR2 is SYDVKM. There are 13 residues in the CDR3. The CDR3 region has the DNA TGTGCCAGCCCAAGCGCGAACACCGGGGAGCTGTTTTTT. It encodes CASPSANTGELFF.

The V gene is TRBV11-1, the J gene TRBJ2-7; D might be TRBD1 (6 bases). The germline gives CDR1 SGHAT, CDR2 FQDESV (reference sequence). V lost 5 bases and J lost 4, with 12 bases in between. This CDR3 has 13 residues. This CDR3 is CASSPDRIYEQYF. The DNA of the CDR3 is TGTGCCAGCAGCCCTGACAGGATTTACGAGCAGTACTTC.

This clone is a singleton in its sample. This sequence joins TRBV10-1 and TRBJ2-1, with 11 nucleotides matching TRBD2. V lost 5 bases to trimming and J lost 4 bases; unmatched junction nucleotides: 4. Germline CDR1 reads WNHNN; CDR2 reads SYGVQD (reference sequence). CDR3 length: 15 residues. The CDR3 spells CASSLTSGGYNEQFF. Here the CDR3 DNA reads TGCGCCAGCAGTTTAACTAGCGGGGGATACAATGAGCAGTTCTTC.

The genes are TRBV5-1 and TRBJ2-2; tentatively, D is TRBD1 (6 bases). CDR1 and CDR2 from the germline V gene are SGHRS and YFSETQ. Trimming shortened V by 2 bases and J by 7 bases, and 15 bases separated the two germline ends. The CDR3 has 15 amino acids. The DNA for the CDR3 is TGCGCCAGCAGCTTACAGGGCAGGGAGATCGGGGAGCTGTTTTTT. Its protein product is CASSLQGREIGELFF.

The rearrangement links TRBV5-1 to TRBJ2-7, with D tentatively TRBD1 or TRBD2 (6 bases each). CDR3 length: 14 amino acids. Germline CDR1 SGHRS, CDR2 YFSETQ. The V end was cut by 4 bases, the J end by 2 bases, with 13 bases between. This chain's CDR3 is CASSAQGTPYEQYF. As DNA, the CDR3 is TGCGCCAGCAGCGCCCAGGGGACTCCCTACGAGCAGTACTTC. The variable domain in full, with the rest retrieved from reference TRBV5-1 and TRBJ2-7, is KAGVTQTPRYLIKTRGQQVTLSCSPISGHRSVSWYQQTPGQGLQFLFEYFSETQRNKGNFPGRFSGRQFSNSRSEMNVSTLELGDSALYLCASSAQGTPYEQYFGPGTRLTVT.

The chain links TRBV28 to TRBJ2-1; 13 bases agree with TRBD2. The CDR3 contains 14 residues. Germline V gene data show CDR1 as MDHEN and CDR2 as SYDVKM. After removal of 7 bases from V and 8 bases from J, the junction contained 5 bases not matched to a gene. The CDR3 is CASTTSGRQYEQFF. CDR3 DNA: TGTGCCAGCACGACTAGCGGGAGGCAGTATGAGCAGTTCTTC.

This chain links TRBV7-2 with TRBJ2-1; either TRBD1 or TRBD2 may fit D (5 bases each). Germline CDR1 and CDR2: SGHTA and FQGNSA. V was pared by 2 bases and J by 5 bases, with 13 bases between. The CDR3 loop spans 15 amino acids. The CDR3 nucleotides are TGTGCCAGCAGCTTATGGGGGTGGAGAAACAATGAGCAGTTCTTC. Residues: CASSLWGWRNNEQFF.

The chain uses TRBV11-2 and TRBJ1-1; D is perhaps TRBD1 (5 bases). Germline-derived CDR1 and CDR2 are SGHAT and FQNNGV. This CDR3 has 15 amino acids. The V and J ends lost 6 bases and 0 bases respectively, with 14 bases between them. In nucleotides, the CDR3 is TGTGCCAGCAGTTCCGGGGGGTTGCTGAACACTGAAGCTTTCTTT. Translating it yields CASSSGGLLNTEAFF.

Comment on this clone: A junction boundary mismatches the germline segment, possibly from a read error. The chain employs TRBV7-9 and TRBJ2-1; 13 bases agree with TRBD2. This CDR3 comprises 17 residues. CDR1 is SEHNR, CDR2 FQNEAQ, per germline (reference sequence). For the CDR3, the DNA is TGTGTCAGCAGCACCCGGACTAGCGGGAGTATCCACAATGAGCAGTTCTTC. It specifies CVSSTRTSGSIHNEQFF.

The chain carries TRBV14 and TRBJ1-2; no clear D. The CDR3 is made up of 13 amino acids. V shed 8 bases and J shed 7 bases, with 17 bases lying between them. The germline V gene encodes CDR1 SGHDN and CDR2 FVKESK. CDR3 sequence: CASSLGSTLGYTF. CDR3 sequence (DNA): TGTGCCAGCTCCCTCGGGTCAACACTTGGCTACACCTTC. The full variable domain, with the rest looked up from reference TRBV14 and TRBJ1-2, is EAGVTQFPSHSVIEKGQTVTLRCDPISGHDNLYWYRRVMGKEIKFLLHFVKESKQDESGMPNNRFLAERTGGTYSTLKVQPAELEDSGVYFCASSLGSTLGYTFGSGTRLTVV.